One sample yielded the 2 T cell receptor beta chains listed below, sequenced in a study of T cell responses to AZD1222 COVID-19 vaccine (dated by TCRdb to the early 2020s). Library preparation was by the immunoSEQ multiplex PCR assay. This immuneACCESS table, as held by TCRdb, lists in-frame sequences with V and J called but not all clones. Of the missing ones, under half trace to an unresolved V gene in checked studies; the others have no known cause. The sample profile shows 70,000 to 75,000 clones; around 90% of them were found once. Clones ranked in the top ten supply under 1.5% of the sample. What the time point label conveys for this sample: about 28 days (+/-7) after the second vaccine dose. Sequencing used peripheral blood, obtained 28 days after the second AZD1222 dose. All receptors derive from an adult who received the AZD1222 COVID-19 vaccine.

The V and J genes are TRBV4-3 and TRBJ1-2; the D is unclear. The CDR3 runs 14 residues. Looked up from germline, CDR1 is LGHNA and CDR2 is YSLEER. The V gene lost 0 bases and the J gene lost 8 bases, with 13 bases spanning the gap. For the CDR3, the DNA is TGCGCCAGCAGCCAAGATACCACCGGCGGAGGCTACACCTTC. It specifies CASSQDTTGGGYTF.

The chain uses TRBV3-1 (or the pseudogene TRBV3-2) and TRBJ2-1; 8 positions match TRBD2. Germline CDR1 is LGHDT and CDR2 is YNNKEL (reference sequence). The CDR3 is 14 amino acids. V lost 6 bases and J lost 12; bases outside the gene matches: 13. In DNA form, the CDR3 reads TGTGCCAGCAGGCCGGGACTAGGGGGTTTTGGGCAGTTCTTC. Amino acids: CASRPGLGGFGQFF.